Described below is a single TCR beta chain sequence and its context. Every immunoSEQ plate was one replicate of a subset's evenly spread DNA. As handled by the study authors: Junction-only sequences without quality scores came from ImmunoSEQ, so filtering differed. Using immunoSEQ multiplex PCR, the repertoire was profiled, and TCRdb retains in-frame clones only, with some absent. That table is the source of V, J and clone size, and D and trimming were worked out from the DNA. The sample lists some 630,000 clones; approximately 75% were seen once. The data were obtained in a study of shared clonotypes between healthy human individuals. About the research overall: Donors had three CD4 naive, three CD4 memory, two CD8 naive and one CD8 memory plate apiece.

The CDR3 is made up of 13 amino acids. The V end lost 5 bases, the J end lost 1 base, and 8 bases lay between the germline ends. Per the germline V gene, CDR1 is SSHAT and CDR2 is FNYEAQ (reference sequence). Sequenced material: memory CD4+ T cells sorted from blood. The subset: CD45RA-negative fraction. This chain connects TRBV7-7 to TRBJ2-5; D is perhaps TRBD1 (6 bases). The sequence came from a woman between 25 and 40 years old in good health. The CDR3 DNA is TGTGCCAGCAGCAAAGGGGGCCAAGAGACCCAGTACTTC. This codes for CASSKGGQETQYF.